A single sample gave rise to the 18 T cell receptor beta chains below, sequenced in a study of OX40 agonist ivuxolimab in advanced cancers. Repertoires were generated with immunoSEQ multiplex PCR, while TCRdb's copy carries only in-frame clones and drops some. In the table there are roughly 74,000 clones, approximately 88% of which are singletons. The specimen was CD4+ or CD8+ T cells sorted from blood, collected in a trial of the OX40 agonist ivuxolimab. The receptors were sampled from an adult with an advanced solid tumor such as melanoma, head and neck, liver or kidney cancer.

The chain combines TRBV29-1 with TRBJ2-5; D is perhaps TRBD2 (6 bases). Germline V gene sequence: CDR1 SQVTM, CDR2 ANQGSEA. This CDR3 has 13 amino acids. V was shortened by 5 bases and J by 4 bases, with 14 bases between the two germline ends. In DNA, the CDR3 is TGCAGCGTTTCAGGAGGGCCCAGAGAGACCCAGTACTTC. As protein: CSVSGGPRETQYF.

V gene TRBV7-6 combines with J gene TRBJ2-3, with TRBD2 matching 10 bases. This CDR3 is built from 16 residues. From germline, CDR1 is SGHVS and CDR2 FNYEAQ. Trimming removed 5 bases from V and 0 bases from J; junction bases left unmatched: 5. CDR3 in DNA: TGTGCCAGCAGCCGCTCTAGCGGGGGCAGCACAGATACGCAGTATTTT. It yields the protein CASSRSSGGSTDTQYF. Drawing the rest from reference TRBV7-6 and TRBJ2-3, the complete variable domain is GAGVSQSPRYKVTKRGQDVALRCDPISGHVSLYWYRQALGQGPEFLTYFNYEAQQDKSGLPNDRFSAERPEGSISTLTIQRTEQRDSAMYRCASSRSSGGSTDTQYFGPGTRLTVL.

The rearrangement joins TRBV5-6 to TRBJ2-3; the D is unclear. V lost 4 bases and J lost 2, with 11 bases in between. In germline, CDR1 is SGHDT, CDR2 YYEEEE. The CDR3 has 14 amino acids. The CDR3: CASSPPYLTDTQYF. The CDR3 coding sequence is TGTGCCAGCAGCCCCCCCTACCTCACAGATACGCAGTATTTT.

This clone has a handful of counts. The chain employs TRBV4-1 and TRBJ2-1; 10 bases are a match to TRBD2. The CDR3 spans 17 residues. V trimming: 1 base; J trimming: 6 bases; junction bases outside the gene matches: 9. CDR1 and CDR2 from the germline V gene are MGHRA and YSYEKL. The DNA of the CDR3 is TGCGCCAGCAGCCAAGTGAATCTGGTAGCGGGGGGCAATGAGCAGTTCTTC. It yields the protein CASSQVNLVAGGNEQFF.

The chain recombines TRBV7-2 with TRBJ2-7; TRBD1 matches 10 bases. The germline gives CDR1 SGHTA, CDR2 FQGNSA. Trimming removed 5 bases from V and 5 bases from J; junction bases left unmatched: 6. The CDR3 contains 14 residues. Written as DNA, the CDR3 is TGTGCCAGCAGCGAAGACAGGGGGCGGAACGAGCAGTACTTC. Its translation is CASSEDRGRNEQYF.

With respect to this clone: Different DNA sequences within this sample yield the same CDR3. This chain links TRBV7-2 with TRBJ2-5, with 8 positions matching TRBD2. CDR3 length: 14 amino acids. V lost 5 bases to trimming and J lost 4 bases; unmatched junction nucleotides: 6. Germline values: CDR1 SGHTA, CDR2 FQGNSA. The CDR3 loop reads CASSLGLARETQYF. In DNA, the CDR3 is TGTGCCAGCAGCCTCGGACTAGCTCGAGAGACCCAGTACTTC.

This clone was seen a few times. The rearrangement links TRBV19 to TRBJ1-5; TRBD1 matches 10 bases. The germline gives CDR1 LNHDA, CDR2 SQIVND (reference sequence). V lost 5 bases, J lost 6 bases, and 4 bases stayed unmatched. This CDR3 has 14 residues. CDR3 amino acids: CASSLTGGGQPQHF. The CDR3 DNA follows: TGTGCCAGTAGTCTGACAGGGGGCGGTCAGCCCCAGCATTTT.

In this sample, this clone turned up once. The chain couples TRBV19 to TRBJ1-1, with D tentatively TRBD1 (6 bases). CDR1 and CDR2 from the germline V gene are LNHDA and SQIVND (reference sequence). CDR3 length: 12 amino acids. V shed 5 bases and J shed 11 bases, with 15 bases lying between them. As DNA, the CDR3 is TGTGCCAGTAGTGTCTCAATGGGGGGCGCTTTCTTT. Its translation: CASSVSMGGAFF.

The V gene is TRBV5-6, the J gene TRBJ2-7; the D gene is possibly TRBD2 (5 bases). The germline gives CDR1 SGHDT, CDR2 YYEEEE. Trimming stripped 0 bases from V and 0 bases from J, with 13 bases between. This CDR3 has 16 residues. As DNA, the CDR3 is TGTGCCAGCAGCTTGGGAGCGGCCCGGAACTCCTACGAGCAGTACTTC. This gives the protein CASSLGAARNSYEQYF.

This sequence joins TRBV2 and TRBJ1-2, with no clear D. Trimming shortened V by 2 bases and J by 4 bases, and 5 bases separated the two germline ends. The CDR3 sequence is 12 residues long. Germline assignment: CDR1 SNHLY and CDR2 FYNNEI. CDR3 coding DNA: TGTGCCAGCAGTGAAATAGCCTATGGCTACACCTTC. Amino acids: CASSEIAYGYTF.

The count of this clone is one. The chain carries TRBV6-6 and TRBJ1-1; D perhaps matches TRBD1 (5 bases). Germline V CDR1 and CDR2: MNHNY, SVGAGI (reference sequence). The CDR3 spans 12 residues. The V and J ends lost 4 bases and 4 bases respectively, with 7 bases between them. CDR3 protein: CASSWGGTEAFF. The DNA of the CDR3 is TGTGCCAGCAGTTGGGGGGGCACTGAAGCTTTCTTT.

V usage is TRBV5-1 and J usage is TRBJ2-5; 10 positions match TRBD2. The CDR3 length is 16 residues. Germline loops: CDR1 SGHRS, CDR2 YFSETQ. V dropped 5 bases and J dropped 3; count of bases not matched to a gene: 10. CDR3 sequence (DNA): TGCGCCAGCAGACGAGATCGGCTAGCGGGAGAAGAGACCCAGTACTTC. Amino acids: CASRRDRLAGEETQYF.

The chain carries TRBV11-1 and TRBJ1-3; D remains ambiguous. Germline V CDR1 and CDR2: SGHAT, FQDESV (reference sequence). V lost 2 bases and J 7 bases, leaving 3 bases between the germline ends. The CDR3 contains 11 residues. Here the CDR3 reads CASSLSNTIYF. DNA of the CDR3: TGTGCCAGCAGCTTAAGTAACACCATATATTTT.

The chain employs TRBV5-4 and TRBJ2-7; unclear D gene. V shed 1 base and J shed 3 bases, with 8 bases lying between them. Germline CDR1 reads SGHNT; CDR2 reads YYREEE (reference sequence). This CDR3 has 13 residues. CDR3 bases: TGTGCCAGCAGCTTGAAGGGATTCTACGAGCAGTACTTC. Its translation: CASSLKGFYEQYF. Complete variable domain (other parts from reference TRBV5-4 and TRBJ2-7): ETGVTQSPTHLIKTRGQQVTLRCSSQSGHNTVSWYQQALGQGPQFIFQYYREEENGRGNFPPRFSGLQFPNYSSELNVNALELDDSALYLCASSLKGFYEQYFGPGTRLTVT.

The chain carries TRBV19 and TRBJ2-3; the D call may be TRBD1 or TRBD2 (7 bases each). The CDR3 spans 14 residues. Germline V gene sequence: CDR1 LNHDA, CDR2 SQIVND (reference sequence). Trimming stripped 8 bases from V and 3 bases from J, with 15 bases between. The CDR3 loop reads CASGNRGGTDTQYF. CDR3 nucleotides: TGTGCCAGTGGAAACAGGGGAGGGACAGATACGCAGTATTTT.

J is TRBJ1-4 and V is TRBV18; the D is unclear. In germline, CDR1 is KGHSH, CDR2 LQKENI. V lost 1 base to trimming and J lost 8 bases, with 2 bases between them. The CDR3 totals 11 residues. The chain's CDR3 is CASSPQEKLFF. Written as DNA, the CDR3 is TGTGCCAGCTCACCACAGGAAAAACTGTTTTTT.

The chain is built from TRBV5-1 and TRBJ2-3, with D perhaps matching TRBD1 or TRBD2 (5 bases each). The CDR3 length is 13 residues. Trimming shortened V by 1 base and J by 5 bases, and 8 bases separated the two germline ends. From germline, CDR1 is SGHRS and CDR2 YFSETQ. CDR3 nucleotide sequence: TGCGCCAGCAGCTTGCGGGGCGGAGATACGCAGTATTTT. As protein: CASSLRGGDTQYF.

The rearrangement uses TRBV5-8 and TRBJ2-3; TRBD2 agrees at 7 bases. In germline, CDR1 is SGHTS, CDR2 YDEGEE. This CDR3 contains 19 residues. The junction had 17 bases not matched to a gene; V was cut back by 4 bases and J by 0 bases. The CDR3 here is CASSIGLGLVISSTDTQYF. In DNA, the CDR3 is TGTGCCAGCAGCATCGGACTAGGACTAGTCATTTCTAGCACAGATACGCAGTATTTT.